The next 18 T cell receptor beta chains were all read from a single sample in a study of identical twins. Via MiXCR, TCRdb re-called the 5' RACE reads, giving one row per CDR3 protein. Counted here are around 1.7 million distinct CDR3 sequences, about 32% occurring once; the ten biggest clones make up about 0.3%. Sequencing was done on a sample of cord blood. The source is a newborn girl in good health.

The chain combines TRBV6-1 with TRBJ2-7; D ambiguous. The CDR3 contains 14 residues. V lost 2 bases and J 3 bases, leaving 11 bases between the germline ends. Germline V gene sequence: CDR1 MNHNS, CDR2 SASEGT. CDR3 DNA sequence: TGTGCCAGCAGTGAATCCTCTCATCTCTACGAGCAGTACTTC. Its protein product is CASSESSHLYEQYF.

This clonotype appeared a few times. CDR3 amino acids: CASSELRLGADNEQFF. CDR3 DNA sequence: TGTGCCAGCAGTGAATTAAGACTGGGGGCCGATAATGAGCAGTTCTTC. The rearrangement uses TRBV2 and TRBJ2-1; the D gene is possibly TRBD1 (6 bases). Looked up from germline, CDR1 is SNHLY and CDR2 is FYNNEI. The CDR3 runs 16 residues. With 2 bases removed from V and 7 bases from J, the gap between germline ends came to 18 bases.

The chain joins TRBV7-9 to TRBJ2-3; D remains unclear. The CDR3 is made up of 15 amino acids. Germline CDR1 is SEHNR and CDR2 is FQNEAQ (reference sequence). V was trimmed by 3 bases and J by 2 bases, leaving 12 bases between them. CDR3 in amino acids: CASSFSTLPTDTQYF. CDR3 nucleotides: TGTGCCAGCAGCTTTAGTACCCTTCCCACAGATACGCAGTATTTT.

DNA of the CDR3: TGTGCCTGGAGGCCTCGCCCGGGACAGGGGGCGGGGTCCAAAAACATTCAGTACTTC. This sequence encodes CAWRPRPGQGAGSKNIQYF. The chain combines TRBV30 with TRBJ2-4; 12 bases are a match to TRBD1. CDR3 length: 19 amino acids. The trim removed 3 bases at V and 2 bases at J, leaving 14 bases unmatched. CDR1 is GTSNPN, CDR2 SVGIG, per germline (reference sequence). Looking up the rest from reference TRBV30 and TRBJ2-4 gives the full variable domain: SQTIHQWPATLVQPVGSPLSLECTVEGTSNPNLYWYRQAAGRGLQLLFYSVGIGQISSEVPQNLSASRPQDRQFILSSKKLLLSDSGFYLCAWRPRPGQGAGSKNIQYFGAGTRLSVL.

The chain is built from TRBV20-1 and TRBJ2-7, with 13 bases that match TRBD2. Losses at the gene ends were 2 bases for V and 5 bases for J; bases not matched to a gene: 6. The CDR3 extends over 15 amino acids. The germline gives CDR1 DFQATT, CDR2 SNEGSKA (reference sequence). The DNA of the CDR3 is TGCAGTGCTAGATCCTGGACTAGCGGGAGCAACGAGCAGTACTTC. It is translated as CSARSWTSGSNEQYF.

This clonotype has a handful of counts. This sequence joins TRBV7-2 and TRBJ1-2, with D hard to call. V was pared by 5 bases and J by 7 bases, with 14 bases between. The length of the CDR3 is 13 residues. Germline assignment: CDR1 SGHTA and CDR2 FQGNSA. Here the CDR3 reads CASSPTPVGGYTF. CDR3 coding DNA: TGTGCCAGCAGCCCAACACCCGTAGGTGGCTACACCTTC.

This clonotype was detected many times. The rearrangement joins TRBV12-3 or TRBV12-4 to TRBJ1-5; no clear D gene. This CDR3 region has 15 residues. Trimming left V 3 bases short and J 4 bases short, with 13 bases between. The CDR3 sequence: CASSLSGRGNQPQHF. CDR3 nucleotide sequence: TGTGCCAGCAGTTTGTCGGGTAGAGGGAATCAGCCCCAGCATTTT.

The rearrangement uses TRBV3-1 and TRBJ2-4; no reliable D call. Looked up from germline, CDR1 is LGHDT and CDR2 is YNNKEL (reference sequence). The V end was cut by 5 bases, the J end by 1 base, with 12 bases between. This CDR3 contains 15 residues. CDR3: CASSKIPFAKNIQYF. CDR3 coding DNA: TGTGCCAGCAGCAAAATCCCCTTCGCCAAAAACATTCAGTACTTC.

This clonotype showed up just a few times. This chain links TRBV29-1 with TRBJ2-1; D gene uncertain. The J call may be mistaken, given a closer DNA end match to TRBJ2-7. Germline V gene data show CDR1 as SQVTM and CDR2 as ANQGSEA. The CDR3 has 13 residues. The CDR3 here is CSVGPLGYNEQYF. CDR3 DNA sequence: TGCAGCGTTGGCCCCCTCGGGTACAATGAGCAGTACTTC.

The V and J genes are TRBV5-5 and TRBJ1-3; D is uncertain. Trimming stripped 4 bases from V and 0 bases from J, with 14 bases between. CDR3 length: 16 amino acids. From germline, CDR1 is SGHKS and CDR2 YYEKEE (reference sequence). Written as DNA, the CDR3 is TGTGCCAGCAGCCCCGGGCCTCGAAGCTCTGGAAACACCATATATTTT. Its protein is CASSPGPRSSGNTIYF.

For this clonotype: Sequence at one end of the junction differs from germline and may be a read error. CDR3 in amino acids: CASSLYPTGTGPLNTGAFF. CDR3 DNA: TGTGCCAGCAGCTTATATCCAACCGGGACAGGGCCCCTGAACACTGGAGCTTTCTTT. The rearrangement joins TRBV7-8 to TRBJ1-1, with TRBD1 matching 9 bases. Germline CDR1 reads SGHVS; CDR2 reads FQNEAQ. CDR3 length equals 19 residues.

This clonotype occurred many times. The chain couples TRBV10-3 to TRBJ1-2; unclear D gene. The CDR3 extends over 13 amino acids. Germline V gene data show CDR1 as ENHRY and CDR2 as SYGVKD. The V end lost 3 bases, the J end lost 4 bases, and 9 bases lay between the germline ends. The CDR3 reads CAISEGGSYGYTF. The DNA of the CDR3 is TGTGCCATCAGTGAAGGTGGTTCCTATGGCTACACCTTC.

This clonotype turned up a few times. The gene calls are TRBV10-3 and TRBJ1-2; 7 bases match TRBD1. The CDR3 has 14 residues. CDR1 ENHRY and CDR2 SYGVKD come from the germline V gene. Unmatched junction bases numbered 6, after V lost 3 bases and J lost 5 bases. This CDR3 reads CAISDKGARYGYTF. The CDR3 nucleotides read TGTGCCATCAGTGATAAGGGGGCGCGGTATGGCTACACCTTC.

The table lists this clonotype with many counts. The V call is TRBV20-1, the J call TRBJ2-3; TRBD2 matches 7 bases. The CDR3 runs to 10 residues. J lost 10 bases, V lost 5 bases, and 3 bases had no gene match. CDR1 is DFQATT and CDR2 is SNEGSKA in the germline V gene (reference sequence). As DNA, the CDR3 is TGCAGTGCTCGGGGGGAAGCGCAGTATTTT. Protein: CSARGEAQYF.

This clonotype turned up a few times. J is TRBJ2-1 and V is TRBV5-4; possibly TRBD1 for D (6 bases). The CDR3 covers 14 residues. Trimming stripped 1 base from V and 10 bases from J, with 15 bases between. CDR1 and CDR2 (germline): SGHNT, YYREEE (reference sequence). Here the CDR3 reads CASSLMQQGNEQFF. In nucleotides, the CDR3 is TGTGCCAGCAGCTTGATGCAGCAGGGGAACGAGCAGTTCTTC.

The V call is TRBV12-3 or TRBV12-4, the J call TRBJ1-2; 7 nucleotides agree with TRBD1. J lost 4 bases, V lost 4 bases, and 9 bases had no gene match. The CDR3 is 15 amino acids. The CDR3 here is CASSSSLTGLYGYTF. CDR3 nucleotides: TGTGCCAGCAGTTCATCCCTGACAGGGCTCTATGGCTACACCTTC.

This chain connects TRBV2 to TRBJ2-7; TRBD2 is a possible D gene (6 bases). Deletions cut 6 bases from V and 0 bases from J, with 12 bases between. The CDR3 spans 14 residues. Germline V gene lookup returns CDR1 SNHLY and CDR2 FYNNEI. The chain's CDR3 is CASRGDWSSYEQYF. In DNA form, the CDR3 reads TGTGCCAGCAGGGGGGACTGGAGCTCCTACGAGCAGTACTTC.

The chain joins TRBV5-1 to TRBJ1-2; no reliable D call. The CDR3 consists of 15 residues. Trimming removed 0 bases at V and 4 bases at J, with 13 bases between. The germline V gene has CDR1 SGHRS and CDR2 YFSETQ. CDR3 region: CASSLEGSSRYGYTF. The CDR3 DNA is TGCGCCAGCAGCTTGGAGGGCAGTTCCCGCTATGGCTACACCTTC.